Shown below are 3 T cell receptor beta chains from a single sample sequenced in a study of blood T cells in healthy people across ages. Sample-barcoded 5' priming and a J-beta primer mix drove a second PCR of about 7 to 11 cycles. In TCRdb, the 5' RACE reads were re-called with MiXCR into one record per CDR3 protein. The table shows around 1,800,000 distinct CDR3 sequences, with roughly two fifths occurring only once. Sequencing was done on a sample of blood. Every receptor here comes from a human donor in good health.

This clonotype was seen only a few times. The V and J genes are TRBV15 and TRBJ1-2; D gene ambiguous. Per germline, CDR1 LNHNV and CDR2 YYDKDF (reference sequence). V was shortened by 6 bases and J by 5 bases, with 19 bases between the two germline ends. This CDR3 contains 15 residues. The CDR3 region is CATSRAIEDAYGYTF. The CDR3 DNA reads as TGTGCCACCAGTAGGGCTATTGAAGACGCGTATGGCTACACCTTC. Supplemented by reference TRBV15 and TRBJ1-2, the full variable domain reads DAMVIQNPRYQVTQFGKPVTLSCSQTLNHNVMYWYQQKSSQAPKLLFHYYDKDFNNEADTPDNFQSRRPNTSFCFLDIRSPGLGDTAMYLCATSRAIEDAYGYTFGSGTRLTVV.

This clonotype was found a few times. V is TRBV5-1 and J is TRBJ1-2; D is undetermined. The CDR3 sequence is 15 residues long. The V gene lost 4 bases and the J gene lost 6 bases, with 19 bases spanning the gap. Per the germline V gene, CDR1 is SGHRS and CDR2 is YFSETQ. The CDR3 here is CASSRPDTYGDGYTF. The CDR3 coding sequence is TGCGCCAGCAGCCGCCCCGACACCTACGGGGATGGCTACACCTTC.

This clonotype was detected only a few times. V is TRBV5-1 and J is TRBJ2-5; tentatively, D is TRBD1 (6 bases). CDR3 length: 12 residues. The V gene's germline CDR1 is SGHRS and CDR2 YFSETQ. V lost 8 bases to trimming and J lost 3 bases, with 11 bases between them. In DNA form, the CDR3 reads TGCGCCAGTCACAGGGATGAAGAGACCCAGTACTTC. Amino acid sequence: CASHRDEETQYF.